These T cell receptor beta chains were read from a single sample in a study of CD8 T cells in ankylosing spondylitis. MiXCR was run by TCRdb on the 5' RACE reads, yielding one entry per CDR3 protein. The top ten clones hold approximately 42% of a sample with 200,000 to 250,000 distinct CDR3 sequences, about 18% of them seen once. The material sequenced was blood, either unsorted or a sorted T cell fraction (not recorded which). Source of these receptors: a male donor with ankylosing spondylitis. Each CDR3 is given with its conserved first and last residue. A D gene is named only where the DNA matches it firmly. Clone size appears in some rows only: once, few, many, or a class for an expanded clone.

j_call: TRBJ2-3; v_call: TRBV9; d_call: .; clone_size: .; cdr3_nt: TGTGCCAGCAGCGTAGATGGGGGAGTGAGCACAGATACGCAGTATTTT; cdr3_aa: CASSVDGGVSTDTQYF
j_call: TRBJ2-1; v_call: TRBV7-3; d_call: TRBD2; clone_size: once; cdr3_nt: TGTGCCAGCAGCACTTCCGGACTAGCGCAGACCTACAATGAGCAGTTCTTC; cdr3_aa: CASSTSGLAQTYNEQFF
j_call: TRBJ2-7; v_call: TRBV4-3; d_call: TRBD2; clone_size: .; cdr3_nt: TGCGCCAGCAGCCAAGATTACAGCGGGAGTACTTACGAGCAGTACTTC; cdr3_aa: CASSQDYSGSTYEQYF
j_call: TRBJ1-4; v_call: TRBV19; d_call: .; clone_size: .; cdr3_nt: TGTGCCAGCGGCCCATTTACAACTAATGAAAAACTGTTTTTT; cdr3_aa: CASGPFTTNEKLFF
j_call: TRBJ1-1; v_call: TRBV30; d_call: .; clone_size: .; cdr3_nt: TGTGCCTGGGCGGCCGCTGCAGCTGAGAACACTGAAGCTTTCTTT; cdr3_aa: CAWAAAAAENTEAFF
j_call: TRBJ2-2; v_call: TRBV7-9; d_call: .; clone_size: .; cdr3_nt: TGTGCCAGCAGCTTAGAAATCGGGGAGCTGTTTTTT; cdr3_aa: CASSLEIGELFF
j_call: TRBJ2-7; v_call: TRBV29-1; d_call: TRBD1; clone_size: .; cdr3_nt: TGCAGCGCACGGGGACAGGGTGACGTGGGCGAGCAGTACTTC; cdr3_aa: CSARGQGDVGEQYF
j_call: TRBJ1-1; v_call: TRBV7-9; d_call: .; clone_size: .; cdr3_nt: TGTGCCAGCAGCTTAGGTCTGGCTGAAGCTTTCTTT; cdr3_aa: CASSLGLAEAFF
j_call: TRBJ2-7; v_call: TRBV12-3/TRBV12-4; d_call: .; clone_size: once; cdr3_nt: TGTGCCAGCAGTTCCCGGAACAGGGTCCACGAGCAGTACTTC; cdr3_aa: CASSSRNRVHEQYF
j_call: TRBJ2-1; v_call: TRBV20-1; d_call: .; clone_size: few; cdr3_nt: TGCAGTGCTAGAGGAATAGCATTCAATGAGCAGTTCTTC; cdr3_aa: CSARGIAFNEQFF
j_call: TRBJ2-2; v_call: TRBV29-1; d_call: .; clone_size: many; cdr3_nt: TGCAGCGTCAGGGATCGGGAGCTGTTTTTT; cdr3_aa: CSVRDRELFF
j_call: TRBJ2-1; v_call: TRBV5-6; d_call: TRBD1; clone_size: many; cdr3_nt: TGTGCCAGCAGCTCCGGGACAGGGGCCTACAATGAGCAGTTCTTC; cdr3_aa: CASSSGTGAYNEQFF
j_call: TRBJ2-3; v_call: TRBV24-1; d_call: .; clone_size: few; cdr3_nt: TGTGCCACCAGTGATTTTTCCGACACAGATACGCAGTATTTT; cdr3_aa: CATSDFSDTDTQYF
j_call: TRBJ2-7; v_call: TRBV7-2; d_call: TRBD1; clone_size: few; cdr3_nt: TGTGCCAGCAGCTTATTTGGGGACAGGGGCCCCTACGAGCAGTACTTC; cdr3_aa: CASSLFGDRGPYEQYF
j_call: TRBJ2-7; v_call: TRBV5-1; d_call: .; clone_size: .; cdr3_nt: TGCGCCAGCAGCTCGCGGGTCGGGGAGCAGTACTTC; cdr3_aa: CASSSRVGEQYF
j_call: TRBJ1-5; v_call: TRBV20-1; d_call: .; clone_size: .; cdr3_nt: TGCAGTGCTAGAGATCTTGGGGAGAATCAGCCCCAGCATTTT; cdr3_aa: CSARDLGENQPQHF
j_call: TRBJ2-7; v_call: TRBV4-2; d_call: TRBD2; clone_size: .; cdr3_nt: TGTGCCAGCAGCCAAGATTTTTTCACTAGCGGGAGTCTCTACGAGCAGTACTTC; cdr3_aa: CASSQDFFTSGSLYEQYF
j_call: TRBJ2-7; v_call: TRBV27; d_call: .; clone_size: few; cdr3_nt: TGTGCCAGCAGTTCGCAATCAAACTACGAGCAGTACTTC; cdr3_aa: CASSSQSNYEQYF
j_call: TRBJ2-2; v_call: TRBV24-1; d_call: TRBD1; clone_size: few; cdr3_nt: TGTGCCACCAGTGACCGGACAGGGGCCGGGGAGCTGTTTTTT; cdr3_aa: CATSDRTGAGELFF
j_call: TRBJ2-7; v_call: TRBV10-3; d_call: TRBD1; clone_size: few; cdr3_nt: TGTGCCATCAGTCGAGATATCCGGGACAGCCACTACGAGCAGTACTTC; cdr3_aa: CAISRDIRDSHYEQYF
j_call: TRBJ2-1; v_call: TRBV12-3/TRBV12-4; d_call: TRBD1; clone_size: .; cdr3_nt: TGTGCCAGCAGCCGGGACAGACGCTTCAATGAGCAGTTCTTC; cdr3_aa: CASSRDRRFNEQFF
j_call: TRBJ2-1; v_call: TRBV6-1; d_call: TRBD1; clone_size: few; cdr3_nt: TGTGCCAGCATGGGACAGGGGAACTACAATGAGCAGTTCTTC; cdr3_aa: CASMGQGNYNEQFF
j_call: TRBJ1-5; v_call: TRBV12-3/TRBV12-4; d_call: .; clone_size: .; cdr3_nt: TGTGCCAGCAGACTTGGGGGGGGAGGCAATCAGCCCCAGCATTTT; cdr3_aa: CASRLGGGGNQPQHF
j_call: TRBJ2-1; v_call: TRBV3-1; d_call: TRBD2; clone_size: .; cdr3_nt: TGTGCCAGCAGCCAAGATTGGGCTAGCGGGAGAGGAAATGAGCAGTTCTTC; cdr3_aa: CASSQDWASGRGNEQFF
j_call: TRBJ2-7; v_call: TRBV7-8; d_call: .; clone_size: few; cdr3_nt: TGTGCCAGCAGCAATACACTGAGCTCCTACGAGCAGTACTTC; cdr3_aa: CASSNTLSSYEQYF
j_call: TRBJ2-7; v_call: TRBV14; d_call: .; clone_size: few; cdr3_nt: TGTGCCAGCAGCCAAGATGAGTCGGAGGCCGAGCAGTACTTC; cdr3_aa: CASSQDESEAEQYF
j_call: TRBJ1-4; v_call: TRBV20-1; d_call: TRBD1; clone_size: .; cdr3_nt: TGCAGTGCTCCAGACAGGGACGAAAAACTGTTTTTT; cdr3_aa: CSAPDRDEKLFF
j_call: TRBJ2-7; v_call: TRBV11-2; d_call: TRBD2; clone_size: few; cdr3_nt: TGTGCCAGCAGCTTAGAGGGCCTAGCGGGCCCCGAGCAGTACTTC; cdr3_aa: CASSLEGLAGPEQYF
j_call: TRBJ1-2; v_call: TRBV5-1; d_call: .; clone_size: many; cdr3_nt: TGCGCCAGCAGCTTGCAGGCAGGGGATGGCTACACCTTC; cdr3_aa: CASSLQAGDGYTF
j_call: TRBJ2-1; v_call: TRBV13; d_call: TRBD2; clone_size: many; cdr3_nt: TGTGCCAGCAGCTTAGTAGCGGGAACCTACAATGAGCAGTTCTTC; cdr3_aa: CASSLVAGTYNEQFF
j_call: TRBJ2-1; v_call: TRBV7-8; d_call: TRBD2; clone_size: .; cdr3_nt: TGTGCCAGCAGCCCACTGACTAGCGGGGGCTACAATGAGCAGTTCTTC; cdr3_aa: CASSPLTSGGYNEQFF
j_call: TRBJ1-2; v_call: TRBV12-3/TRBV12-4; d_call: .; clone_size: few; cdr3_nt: TGTGCCAGCTCGGCGGTTAACTATGGCTACACCTTC; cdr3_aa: CASSAVNYGYTF
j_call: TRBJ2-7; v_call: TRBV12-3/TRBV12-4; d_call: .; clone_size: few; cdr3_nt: TGTGCCAGCAGTTTAAACGGGGGTGCCTACGAGCAGTACTTC; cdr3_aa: CASSLNGGAYEQYF